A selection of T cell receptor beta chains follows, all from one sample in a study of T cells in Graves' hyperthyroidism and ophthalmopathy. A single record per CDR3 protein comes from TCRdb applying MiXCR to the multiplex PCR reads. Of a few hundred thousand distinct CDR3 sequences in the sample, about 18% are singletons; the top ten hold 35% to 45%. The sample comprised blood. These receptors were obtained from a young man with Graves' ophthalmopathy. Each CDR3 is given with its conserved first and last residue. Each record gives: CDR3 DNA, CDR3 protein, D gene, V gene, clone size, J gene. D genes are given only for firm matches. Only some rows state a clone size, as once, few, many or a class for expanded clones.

DNA: TGTGCCAGCAGCCCCGGACTGCCCACAGATACGCAGTATTTT; CDR3: CASSPGLPTDTQYF; D: -; V: TRBV5-8; size: many; J: TRBJ2-3
DNA: TGTGCCAGCAGCCCCAGAGGTATTAATGAAAAACTGTTTTTT; CDR3: CASSPRGINEKLFF; D: -; V: TRBV2; size: many; J: TRBJ1-4
DNA: TGCAGTGCTAGGACCATGGGGGGGCGCCGGGAGACCCAGTACTTC; CDR3: CSARTMGGRRETQYF; D: -; V: TRBV20-1; size: few; J: TRBJ2-5
DNA: TGCAGTGTCACGGAACCCTTGAACGAGCAGTACTTC; CDR3: CSVTEPLNEQYF; D: -; V: TRBV20-1; size: many; J: TRBJ2-7
DNA: TGTGCCAGCAGTCGGGACAGGTATAATGAAAAACTGTTTTTT; CDR3: CASSRDRYNEKLFF; D: TRBD1; V: TRBV12-3/TRBV12-4; size: -; J: TRBJ1-4
DNA: TGTGCCAGCAGGGAAGATTTATATGGCTACACCTTC; CDR3: CASREDLYGYTF; D: -; V: TRBV6-1; size: few; J: TRBJ1-2
DNA: TGTGCCAGCAGTTTAGGGACAGGACCCACAGATACGCAGTATTTT; CDR3: CASSLGTGPTDTQYF; D: TRBD1; V: TRBV12-3/TRBV12-4; size: many; J: TRBJ2-3
DNA: TGCGCCAGCAGCTTCGAAGCTCCCCGCACTGAAGCTTTCTTT; CDR3: CASSFEAPRTEAFF; D: -; V: TRBV5-1; size: -; J: TRBJ1-1
DNA: TGTGCCAGCAGTGAGGCGGGACAGGGGAGTTCACCCCTCCACTTT; CDR3: CASSEAGQGSSPLHF; D: TRBD1; V: TRBV6-4; size: few; J: TRBJ1-6
DNA: TGTGCCAGCAGCACAACCGGGACTAGCGGGAATGAGCAGTTCTTC; CDR3: CASSTTGTSGNEQFF; D: TRBD2; V: TRBV7-6; size: many; J: TRBJ2-1
DNA: TGTGCCACCAGGGCTGCGGGGGGGATCCAAGAGACCCAGTACTTC; CDR3: CATRAAGGIQETQYF; D: TRBD2; V: TRBV24-1; size: -; J: TRBJ2-5
DNA: TGCAGCGTTGGTTTTCGGCGGACAATTCCCCCTGAAAAACTGTTTTTT; CDR3: CSVGFRRTIPPEKLFF; D: -; V: TRBV29-1; size: -; J: TRBJ1-4
DNA: TGTGCCAGCAGCCTTGGGACAGCCGCGAACACCGGGGAGCTGTTTTTT; CDR3: CASSLGTAANTGELFF; D: TRBD1; V: TRBV5-6; size: -; J: TRBJ2-2
DNA: TGTGCCAGCAGCTTGGGACAGGGGGCTTTGCAGTACTTC; CDR3: CASSLGQGALQYF; D: TRBD1; V: TRBV7-9; size: -; J: TRBJ2-7
DNA: TGTGCCAGCAGCTTAGCATCGGGGTTGGGCACTGAAGCTTTCTTT; CDR3: CASSLASGLGTEAFF; D: -; V: TRBV7-2; size: many; J: TRBJ1-1
DNA: TGTGCCAGCAGCCAGGGACAGGGGGGAGAGACCCAGTACTTC; CDR3: CASSQGQGGETQYF; D: TRBD1; V: TRBV7-2; size: many; J: TRBJ2-5
DNA: TGTGCCAGCAGTCACGGACAGGGGAGGGACGCTGAGCAGTTCTTC; CDR3: CASSHGQGRDAEQFF; D: TRBD1; V: TRBV6-5; size: once; J: TRBJ2-1
DNA: TGTGCCACCAGTGCCTCCCGAGATACGCAGTATTTT; CDR3: CATSASRDTQYF; D: -; V: TRBV24-1; size: few; J: TRBJ2-3
DNA: TGTGCCTCCCTATTAGCGGGGGGGCCCATTGAGCAGTTCTTC; CDR3: CASLLAGGPIEQFF; D: TRBD2; V: TRBV13; size: many; J: TRBJ2-1
DNA: TGTGCCAGCAGCTTATTAACGGGGGGGCCGCGGAATGAGCAGTTCTTC; CDR3: CASSLLTGGPRNEQFF; D: TRBD2; V: TRBV7-9; size: few; J: TRBJ2-1
DNA: TGTGCCAGCAGTTATTCCGGAGGGGAGATTAATTCACCCCTCCACTTT; CDR3: CASSYSGGEINSPLHF; D: -; V: TRBV6-9; size: few; J: TRBJ1-6
DNA: TGTGCCAGCAGCCGCTCCGACAGGGGTGTGTTAGGTGAGCAGTTCTTC; CDR3: CASSRSDRGVLGEQFF; D: TRBD1; V: TRBV14; size: few; J: TRBJ2-1
DNA: TGTGCCACCAGTGGGGCAGGGAATCAGCCCCAGCATTTT; CDR3: CATSGAGNQPQHF; D: -; V: TRBV24-1; size: many; J: TRBJ1-5